The 24 T cell receptor beta chains below come from one sample, sequenced in a study of blood T cells in healthy people across ages. The second PCR ran about 6 to 11 cycles with a sample-barcoded 5' primer and J-beta primers. TCRdb re-called the 5' RACE reads with MiXCR, one entry per CDR3 protein. Among approximately 760,000 distinct CDR3 sequences listed, 20% to 25% were seen once. The sample also formed part of further work on T cells of mothers and their children.

Input material: blood. These receptors were obtained from a boy aged 5 to 17 in good health.

This clonotype was seen a few times. The chain combines TRBV7-2 with TRBJ2-5; D unresolved. Trimming took 4 bases from V and 1 from J, leaving 13 bases between them. CDR3 length: 15 residues. Germline loops: CDR1 SGHTA, CDR2 FQGNSA. CDR3 DNA: TGTGCCAGCAGCTGGGAAAAGAGGTCCCAAGAGACCCAGTACTTC. Residues: CASSWEKRSQETQYF.

The chain has TRBV7-9 and TRBJ1-2; 7 bases match TRBD1. Germline lookup yields CDR1 SEHNR and CDR2 FQNEAQ (reference sequence). V gave up 2 bases and J gave up 8 bases; unmatched junction bases: 14. This CDR3 spans 16 amino acids. As DNA, the CDR3 is TGTGCCAGCAGCTTAATAGGGGGCGCACCCTTCTACGGCTACACCTTC. Translated: CASSLIGGAPFYGYTF. Drawing the rest from reference TRBV7-9 and TRBJ1-2, the complete variable domain is DTGVSQNPRHKITKRGQNVTFRCDPISEHNRLYWYRQTLGQGPEFLTYFQNEAQLEKSRLLSDRFSAERPKGSFSTLEIQRTEQGDSAMYLCASSLIGGAPFYGYTFGSGTRLTVV.

The table lists this clonotype with a few counts. The chain joins TRBV7-2 to TRBJ1-2, with D hard to call. The CDR3 is 13 residues long. The V end was cut by 1 base, the J end by 8 bases, with 11 bases between. Germline V gene lookup returns CDR1 SGHTA and CDR2 FQGNSA. The chain's CDR3 is CASSLVEGGGYTF. The DNA of the CDR3 is TGTGCCAGCAGCTTAGTGGAGGGCGGGGGCTACACCTTC.

In this sample, this clonotype turned up a few times. V gene TRBV6-2 or TRBV6-3 combines with J gene TRBJ2-5, with D hard to call. The DNA end is a closer match to TRBJ2-7, so the J assignment may be wrong. This CDR3 has 13 amino acids. Germline values: CDR1 MNHEY, CDR2 SVGEGT. CDR3 loop: CASSYSSSTEQYF. The CDR3, as DNA: TGTGCCAGCAGTTACTCGTCGTCGACCGAGCAGTACTTC.

The sample holds a few counts of this clonotype. The chain employs TRBV7-2 and TRBJ1-4; D is unclear. Germline CDR1 SGHTA, CDR2 FQGNSA. Between the trimmed V and J ends, which lost 5 bases and 0 bases, there was a span of 13 bases. The length of the CDR3 is 16 residues. The CDR3 loop is CASSPLGGSTNEKLFF. The CDR3 DNA reads as TGTGCCAGCAGCCCCCTCGGAGGGTCAACTAATGAAAAACTGTTTTTT.

The J gene is TRBJ2-5, the V gene TRBV7-2; TRBD2 might be the D (5 bases). Germline lookup yields CDR1 SGHTA and CDR2 FQGNSA. There are 15 residues in the CDR3. The V and J ends lost 0 bases and 5 bases respectively, with 13 bases between them. CDR3 residues: CASSLATASLETQYF. CDR3 in DNA: TGTGCCAGCAGCTTAGCGACGGCTAGCTTGGAGACCCAGTACTTC.

This clonotype was picked up a small number of times. This chain connects TRBV9 to TRBJ2-1; 10 positions agree with TRBD2. The V segment lost 0 bases and the J segment 7 bases; nucleotides outside the gene matches: 10. CDR3 length equals 17 residues. Germline V gene lookup returns CDR1 SGDLS and CDR2 YYNGEE. The CDR3 loop is CASSVDRSGRLGNEQFF. Here the CDR3 DNA reads TGTGCCAGCAGCGTAGACCGTAGCGGGAGGTTAGGGAATGAGCAGTTCTTC.

This clonotype turned up a few times. This sequence joins TRBV7-2 and TRBJ2-3; D gene uncertain. The CDR3 has 14 residues. Germline V gene sequence: CDR1 SGHTA, CDR2 FQGNSA. V was pared by 0 bases and J by 4 bases, with 8 bases between. The CDR3 region has the DNA TGTGCCAGCAGCTTAGCTCCCAGCCCAGATACGCAGTATTTT. The encoded protein is CASSLAPSPDTQYF. Full variable domain (rest looked up from reference TRBV7-2 and TRBJ2-3): GAGVSQSPSNKVTEKGKDVELRCDPISGHTALYWYRQSLGQGLEFLIYFQGNSAPDKSGLPSDRFSAERTGGSVSTLTIQRTQQEDSAVYLCASSLAPSPDTQYFGPGTRLTVL.

This sequence joins TRBV5-6 and TRBJ1-2, with D perhaps TRBD1 (5 bases). The germline V gene encodes CDR1 SGHDT and CDR2 YYEEEE. The V end lost 1 base, the J end lost 5 bases, and 12 bases lay between the germline ends. There are 14 residues in the CDR3. The CDR3 region has the DNA TGTGCCAGCAGCTTGTCCGGGGGGATGTATGGCTACACCTTC. It encodes CASSLSGGMYGYTF.

The chain couples TRBV29-1 to TRBJ2-3; 13 positions match TRBD2. This CDR3 is 13 amino acids long. Unmatched junction bases numbered 5, after V lost 3 bases and J lost 11 bases. The germline V gene encodes CDR1 SQVTM and CDR2 ANQGSEA. This CDR3 is CSVDWTSGSKQYF. CDR3 sequence (DNA): TGCAGCGTTGATTGGACTAGCGGGAGTAAGCAGTATTTT.

The chain joins TRBV11-2 to TRBJ2-5; TRBD1 matches 11 bases. CDR1 is SGHAT and CDR2 is FQNNGV in the germline V gene. The CDR3 spans 16 residues. V shed 5 bases, J shed 5 bases, and the junction held 10 bases outside the gene matches. The CDR3 DNA reads as TGTGCCAGCAGCCCCCAGGGACAGGGGGTGTTGGAGACCCAGTACTTC. Amino acid sequence: CASSPQGQGVLETQYF.

The V gene is TRBV5-1, the J gene TRBJ1-1; D remains ambiguous. Germline V gene lookup returns CDR1 SGHRS and CDR2 YFSETQ. This CDR3 has 13 residues. V lost 0 bases and J lost 3, with 6 bases in between. CDR3 DNA: TGCGCCAGCAGCTTGGCCACGGACACTGAAGCTTTCTTT. Protein sequence: CASSLATDTEAFF.

The chain couples TRBV28 to TRBJ2-5; a weak D match, TRBD1 (6 bases). The CDR3 sequence is 15 residues long. CDR1 and CDR2 from the germline V gene are MDHEN and SYDVKM. The V end was cut by 9 bases, the J end by 2 bases, with 19 bases between. CDR3 region: CASHPLGQIQETQYF. CDR3 coding DNA: TGTGCCAGTCACCCCCTCGGACAGATACAAGAGACCCAGTACTTC.

The rearrangement links TRBV13 to TRBJ2-5; possible D gene TRBD2, 5 bases. This CDR3 is built from 14 residues. The germline V gene encodes CDR1 PRHDT and CDR2 FYEKMQ (reference sequence). The V end lost 4 bases, the J end lost 3 bases, and 12 bases lay between the germline ends. The CDR3 region has the DNA TGTGCCAGCAGCTCCGGAGGCTTCAAAGAGACCCAGTACTTC. It translates to CASSSGGFKETQYF. Based on the CDR3 plus reference TRBV13 and TRBJ2-5, the full variable domain is AAGVIQSPRHLIKEKRETATLKCYPIPRHDTVYWYQQGPGQDPQFLISFYEKMQSDKGSIPDRFSAQQFSDYHSELNMSSLELGDSALYFCASSSGGFKETQYFGPGTRLLVL.

This clonotype was seen a few times. CDR3 region: CASSLHLSSYNEQFF. DNA of the CDR3: TGTGCCAGCAGCTTACATCTGAGCTCCTACAATGAGCAGTTCTTC. The chain combines TRBV11-2 with TRBJ2-1; D gene unclear. The CDR3 is made up of 15 amino acids. V lost 2 bases and J 0 bases, leaving 8 bases between the germline ends. In germline, CDR1 is SGHAT, CDR2 FQNNGV.

This clonotype was seen more than once but under ten times. The chain uses TRBV7-3 and TRBJ2-1; 14 nucleotides line up with TRBD2. The germline CDR1 and CDR2 sequences are SGHTA and FQGTGA. The V gene end was trimmed by 5 bases and the J gene end by 1 base; junction bases not matched to a gene: 7. CDR3 size: 18 residues. The CDR3 here is CASSPGLAGGLSYNEQFF. CDR3 in DNA: TGTGCCAGCAGCCCTGGACTAGCGGGGGGACTATCCTACAATGAGCAGTTCTTC.

This clonotype was seen a handful of times. This CDR3 fails to terminate in the conserved phenylalanine or tryptophan, so it likely reflects a read error. It is unclear where the CDR3 begins or ends on the DNA, so no DNA is shown, and the CDR3 is as TCRdb lists it. V and J are TRBV4-1 and TRBJ2-7; no check of the table's D call, TRBD1, against the DNA was made. The CDR3 length equals 12 residues, ends included. Looked up from germline, CDR1 is MGHRA and CDR2 is YSYEKL. CDR3 sequence reads: CASSQSVRTDLS.

The chain has TRBV29-1 and TRBJ2-7, with D hard to call. With 4 bases removed from V and 4 bases from J, the gap between germline ends came to 14 bases. This CDR3 is 13 amino acids long. Per germline, CDR1 SQVTM and CDR2 ANQGSEA. The CDR3 reads CSVAWESTYEQYF. The DNA for the CDR3 is TGCAGCGTTGCCTGGGAATCGACATACGAGCAGTACTTC.

CDR3 coding DNA: TGCAGTGCTAGAGAAAATGGACCAGATACGCAGTATTTT. Protein sequence: CSARENGPDTQYF. The chain recombines TRBV20-1 with TRBJ2-3, with no clear D. The CDR3 covers 13 residues. CDR1 DFQATT and CDR2 SNEGSKA come from the germline V gene (reference sequence). Trimming left V 0 bases short and J 4 bases short, with 8 bases between.

This clonotype was detected once. This chain connects TRBV6-5 to TRBJ2-1; the D is unclear. V lost 2 bases, J lost 10 bases, and 15 bases lay in between. This CDR3 spans 14 amino acids. Germline V CDR1 and CDR2: MNHEY, SVGAGI. The CDR3 coding sequence is TGTGCCAGCAGTTACGTAGCCTCCTCTAACGAGCAGTTCTTC. Encoded protein: CASSYVASSNEQFF.

The gene calls are TRBV20-1 and TRBJ2-7, with 8 bases aligning to TRBD2. Germline-derived CDR1 and CDR2 are DFQATT and SNEGSKA (reference sequence). This CDR3 spans 15 amino acids. The trim removed 0 bases at V and 6 bases at J, leaving 10 bases unmatched. The CDR3 sequence is CSARDYRAGVPEQYF. The CDR3 DNA sequence: TGCAGTGCTAGAGATTATCGAGCGGGAGTGCCCGAGCAGTACTTC.

The chain has TRBV12-3 or TRBV12-4 and TRBJ1-1; D is ambiguous. Trimming removed 1 base from V and 5 bases from J, with 11 bases in between. The CDR3 consists of 14 residues. This CDR3 reads CASSLVSVGTEAFF. In DNA form, the CDR3 reads TGTGCCAGCAGTTTAGTCTCTGTAGGTACTGAAGCTTTCTTT.

This clonotype was seen only a few times. V gene TRBV15 combines with J gene TRBJ1-1; possible D gene TRBD1, 5 bases. V dropped 1 base and J dropped 4 bases, with 13 bases sitting between them. The CDR3 length is 15 residues. In germline, CDR1 is LNHNV, CDR2 YYDKDF (reference sequence). The CDR3 here is CATSRVGGLATEAFF. The CDR3 DNA follows: TGTGCCACCAGCAGAGTTGGGGGTTTGGCCACTGAAGCTTTCTTT.

In nucleotides, the CDR3 is TGCAGTGCTCGCGACAGTGCAAAAAATGAAAAACTGTTTTTT. Translation gives CSARDSAKNEKLFF. The chain uses TRBV20-1 and TRBJ1-4, with D possibly TRBD1 on 5 matching bases. The ends were cut back, 5 bases at V and 5 bases at J, with 15 bases in the middle. This CDR3 has 14 amino acids. Germline V gene sequence: CDR1 DFQATT, CDR2 SNEGSKA (reference sequence).